The 11 T cell receptor beta chains in this list originate from one sample, sequenced in a study of T cells in tuberculosis. Produced via immunoSEQ multiplex PCR; TCRdb's table is partial and in-frame only. The table records approximately 22,000 clones, approximately 85% of them present only once. Time point meaning: new active TB diagnosis, blood taken before or within 7 days of starting treatment. The specimen comprised PBMCs, sampled at tuberculosis diagnosis. Receptors were obtained from an adult with tuberculosis.

The chain couples TRBV28 to TRBJ1-1, with D maybe TRBD1 (5 bases). Per germline, CDR1 MDHEN and CDR2 SYDVKM. CDR3 length: 15 residues. Trimming took off 1 base at V and 0 bases at J, with 9 bases between the two ends. CDR3 nucleotides: TGTGCCAGCAGTTTATCCCAGGGAATGAACACTGAAGCTTTCTTT. Its translation: CASSLSQGMNTEAFF.

The CDR3 loop reads CASSIVQGPGELFF. CDR3 bases: TGTGCCAGTAGTATAGTCCAGGGCCCCGGGGAGCTGTTTTTT. V gene TRBV19 combines with J gene TRBJ2-2; possibly TRBD1 for D (5 bases). This CDR3 is 14 amino acids long. The germline V and J ends were trimmed by 1 base and 6 bases, with 9 bases remaining between them. The germline CDR1 and CDR2 sequences are LNHDA and SQIVND (reference sequence).

The J gene is TRBJ1-2, the V gene TRBV9; D may be TRBD1 (5 bases). The ends were cut back, 1 base at V and 2 bases at J, with 15 bases in the middle. This CDR3 comprises 16 residues. The V gene's germline CDR1 is SGDLS and CDR2 YYNGEE. The CDR3 region is CASSVLFAGKNYGYTF. CDR3 sequence (DNA): TGTGCCAGCAGCGTACTATTCGCAGGGAAGAACTATGGCTACACCTTC.

This rearrangement joins TRBV5-1 to TRBJ2-3; D perhaps matches TRBD2 (6 bases). Germline V CDR1 and CDR2: SGHRS, YFSETQ. The CDR3 sequence is 14 residues long. The V and J ends lost 4 bases and 2 bases respectively, with 11 bases between them. DNA of the CDR3: TGCGCCAGCAGCACGGGGGACTTCACAGATACGCAGTATTTT. Its translation: CASSTGDFTDTQYF.

J is TRBJ1-1 and V is TRBV12-5, with D possibly being TRBD1 (5 bases). The CDR3 spans 15 residues. The germline gives CDR1 LGHNT, CDR2 FRNRAP. Between the trimmed V and J ends, which lost 0 bases and 4 bases, there was a span of 12 bases. The CDR3 sequence is CASGLVLGGSTEAFF. The CDR3 DNA follows: TGTGCTAGTGGTTTGGTACTCGGGGGTAGCACTGAAGCTTTCTTT.

The rearrangement links TRBV7-2 to TRBJ2-7; D remains ambiguous. Trimming removed 3 bases at V and 3 bases at J, with 3 bases between. This CDR3 comprises 11 residues. Looked up from germline, CDR1 is SGHTA and CDR2 is FQGNSA. The CDR3 nucleotides read TGTGCCAGCAGCTTCCACTACGAGCAGTACTTC. This translates into CASSFHYEQYF.

J is TRBJ2-7 and V is TRBV30, with TRBD1 identical over 7 bases. The CDR3 is 13 amino acids. Germline CDR1 is GTSNPN and CDR2 is SVGIG (reference sequence). V shed 4 bases and J 6 bases; nucleotides not matched to a gene: 9. The CDR3 spells CAWKNRGRGEQYF. CDR3 in DNA: TGTGCCTGGAAAAACAGGGGTCGGGGCGAGCAGTACTTC. The entire variable domain, with the rest obtained from reference TRBV30 and TRBJ2-7, is as follows: SQTIHQWPATLVQPVGSPLSLECTVEGTSNPNLYWYRQAAGRGLQLLFYSVGIGQISSEVPQNLSASRPQDRQFILSSKKLLLSDSGFYLCAWKNRGRGEQYFGPGTRLTVT.

The chain uses TRBV30 and TRBJ2-1; D remains ambiguous. The CDR3 has 14 amino acids. In germline, CDR1 is GTSNPN, CDR2 SVGIG (reference sequence). Trimming removed 2 bases from V and 4 bases from J, with 12 bases in between. This chain's CDR3 is CAWSLETFYNEQFF. Here the CDR3 DNA reads TGTGCCTGGAGTTTGGAGACTTTTTACAATGAGCAGTTCTTC. The complete variable domain, with remaining parts taken from reference TRBV30 and TRBJ2-1, reads SQTIHQWPATLVQPVGSPLSLECTVEGTSNPNLYWYRQAAGRGLQLLFYSVGIGQISSEVPQNLSASRPQDRQFILSSKKLLLSDSGFYLCAWSLETFYNEQFFGPGTRLTVL.

The V and J genes are TRBV7-2 and TRBJ2-7; a weak D match, TRBD2 (5 bases). The CDR3 runs to 16 residues. V was pared by 3 bases and J by 1 base, with 16 bases between. Germline CDR1 is SGHTA and CDR2 is FQGNSA. CDR3: CASSFSGNRGSYEQYF. DNA of the CDR3: TGTGCCAGCAGCTTTTCCGGGAATCGAGGGTCCTACGAGCAGTACTTC. Using reference TRBV7-2 and TRBJ2-7 for the parts outside the CDR3, the full variable domain is GAGVSQSPSNKVTEKGKDVELRCDPISGHTALYWYRQSLGQGLEFLIYFQGNSAPDKSGLPSDRFSAERTGGSVSTLTIQRTQQEDSAVYLCASSFSGNRGSYEQYFGPGTRLTVT.

This rearrangement joins TRBV30 to TRBJ1-3, with TRBD1 identical over 8 bases. J gave up 0 bases and V 3 bases, and 7 bases lay outside the gene matches. This CDR3 has 16 amino acids. Per germline, CDR1 GTSNPN and CDR2 SVGIG (reference sequence). CDR3 loop: CAWRETGVFSGNTIYF. DNA of the CDR3: TGTGCCTGGAGGGAGACAGGGGTCTTCTCTGGAAACACCATATATTTT.

The chain recombines TRBV28 with TRBJ2-7; tentatively, D is TRBD1 (5 bases). V dropped 2 bases and J dropped 2 bases, with 16 bases sitting between them. This CDR3 comprises 16 residues. Germline-derived CDR1 and CDR2 are MDHEN and SYDVKM. CDR3 in DNA: TGTGCCAGCAGTTTAATCTCTCAGGGTATACCCTACGAGCAGTACTTC. Its protein is CASSLISQGIPYEQYF.